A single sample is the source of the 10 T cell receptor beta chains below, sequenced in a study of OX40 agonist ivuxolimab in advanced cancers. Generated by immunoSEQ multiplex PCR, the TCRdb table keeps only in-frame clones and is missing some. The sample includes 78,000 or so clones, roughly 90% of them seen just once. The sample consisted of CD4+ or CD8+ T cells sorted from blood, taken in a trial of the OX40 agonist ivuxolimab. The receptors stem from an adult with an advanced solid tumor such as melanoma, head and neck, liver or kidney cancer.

CDR3 sequence (DNA): TGTGCCAGTAGTATAGGAGAAGGCCACGGGGAGCTGTTTTTT. It yields the protein CASSIGEGHGELFF. This chain links TRBV19 with TRBJ2-2; D unresolved. Germline values: CDR1 LNHDA, CDR2 SQIVND (reference sequence). The CDR3 loop spans 14 amino acids. V lost 1 base to trimming and J lost 7 bases, with 10 bases between them. The full variable domain, in which reference TRBV19 and TRBJ2-2 provide the parts outside the CDR3, is DGGITQSPKYLFRKEGQNVTLSCEQNLNHDAMYWYRQDPGQGLRLIYYSQIVNDFQKGDIAEGYSVSREKKESFPLTVTSAQKNPTAFYLCASSIGEGHGELFFGEGSRLTVL.

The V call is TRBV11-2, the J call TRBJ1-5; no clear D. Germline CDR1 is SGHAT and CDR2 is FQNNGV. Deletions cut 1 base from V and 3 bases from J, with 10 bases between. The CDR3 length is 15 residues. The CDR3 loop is CASSLATPPNQPQHF. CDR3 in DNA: TGTGCCAGCAGCTTAGCTACTCCTCCCAATCAGCCCCAGCATTTT.

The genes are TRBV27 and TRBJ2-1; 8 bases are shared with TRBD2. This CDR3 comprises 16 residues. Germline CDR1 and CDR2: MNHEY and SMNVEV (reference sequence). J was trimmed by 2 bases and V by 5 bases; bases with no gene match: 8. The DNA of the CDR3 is TGTGCCAGCAGTCCCAGCGGGGGAGAAACCTACAATGAGCAGTTCTTC. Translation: CASSPSGGETYNEQFF.

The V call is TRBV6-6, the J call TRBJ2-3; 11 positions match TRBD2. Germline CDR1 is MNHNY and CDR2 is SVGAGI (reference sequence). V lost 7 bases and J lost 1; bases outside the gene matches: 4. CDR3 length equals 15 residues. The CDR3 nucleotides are TGTGCCAGCATTCTGACTAGCGGGGGCACAGATACGCAGTATTTT. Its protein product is CASILTSGGTDTQYF.

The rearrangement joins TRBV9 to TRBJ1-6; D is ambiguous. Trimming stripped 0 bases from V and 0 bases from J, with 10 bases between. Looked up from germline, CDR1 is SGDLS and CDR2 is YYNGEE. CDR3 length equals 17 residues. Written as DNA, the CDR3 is TGTGCCAGCAGCGTAGAGTGGGAGAGCTCCTATAATTCACCCCTCCACTTT. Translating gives CASSVEWESSYNSPLHF.

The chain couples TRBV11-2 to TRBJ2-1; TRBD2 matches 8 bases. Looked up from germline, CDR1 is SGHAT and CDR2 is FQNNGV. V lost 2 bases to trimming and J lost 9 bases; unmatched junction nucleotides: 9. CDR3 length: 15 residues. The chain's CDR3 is CASSLWPSGGGEQFF. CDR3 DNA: TGTGCCAGCAGCTTATGGCCCTCGGGAGGGGGTGAGCAGTTCTTC.

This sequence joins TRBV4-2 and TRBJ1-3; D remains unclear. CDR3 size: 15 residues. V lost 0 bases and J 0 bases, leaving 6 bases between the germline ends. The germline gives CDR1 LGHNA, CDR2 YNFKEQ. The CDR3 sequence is CASSQEVFSGNTIYF. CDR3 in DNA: TGTGCCAGCAGCCAAGAAGTCTTCTCTGGAAACACCATATATTTT.

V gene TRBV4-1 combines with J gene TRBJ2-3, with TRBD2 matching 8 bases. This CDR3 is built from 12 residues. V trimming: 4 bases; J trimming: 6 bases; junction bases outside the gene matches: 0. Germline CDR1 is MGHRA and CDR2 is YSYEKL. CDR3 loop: CASSRLADTQYF. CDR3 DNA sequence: TGCGCCAGCAGCCGACTAGCGGATACGCAGTATTTT.

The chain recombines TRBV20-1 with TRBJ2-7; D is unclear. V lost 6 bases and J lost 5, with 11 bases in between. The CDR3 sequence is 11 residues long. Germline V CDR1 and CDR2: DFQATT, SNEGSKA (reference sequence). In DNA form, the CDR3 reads TGCAGTGCGAATAGGGCTGACGAGCAGTACTTC. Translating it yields CSANRADEQYF.

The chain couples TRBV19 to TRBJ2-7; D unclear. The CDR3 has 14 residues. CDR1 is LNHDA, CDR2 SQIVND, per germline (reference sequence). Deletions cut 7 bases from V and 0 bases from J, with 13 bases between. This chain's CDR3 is CASTARESSYEQYF. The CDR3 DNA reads TGTGCCAGTACCGCAAGAGAGAGCTCCTACGAGCAGTACTTC.